The 6 T cell receptor beta chains below all came from one sample that was sequenced in a study of Ad26.COV2.S vaccination and SARS-CoV-2 variants. Sample treatment: 15 to 20 received Ad26.COV2.S at low or high dose, single or two shots; 5 received placebo; per-sample allocation not given. Day 63 after the first vaccine or placebo injection was the time point for sampling. Some clones are missing from TCRdb's copy, which holds only in-frame ones; the method was immunoSEQ multiplex PCR. The table has about 350,000 clones, roughly 81% seen once. The sequenced sample was peripheral blood, obtained in a trial of Ad26.COV2.S vaccine versus placebo. All receptors derive from a person between 18 and 65 years old who received the Ad26.COV2.S COVID-19 vaccine or a placebo.

The rearrangement joins TRBV19 to TRBJ1-5; 7 nucleotides line up with TRBD1. The germline V gene encodes CDR1 LNHDA and CDR2 SQIVND (reference sequence). This CDR3 comprises 13 residues. The V gene end was trimmed by 8 bases and the J gene end by 4 bases; junction bases not matched to a gene: 5. The CDR3 spells CASQGEPNQPQHF. The CDR3 DNA follows: TGTGCCAGTCAGGGGGAACCAAATCAGCCCCAGCATTTT. Full variable domain (remainder filled in from reference TRBV19 and TRBJ1-5): DGGITQSPKYLFRKEGQNVTLSCEQNLNHDAMYWYRQDPGQGLRLIYYSQIVNDFQKGDIAEGYSVSREKKESFPLTVTSAQKNPTAFYLCASQGEPNQPQHFGDGTRLSIL.

The chain uses TRBV9 and TRBJ2-7, with D possibly called TRBD1 or TRBD2 (5 bases each). Germline CDR1 SGDLS, CDR2 YYNGEE. The CDR3 has 17 amino acids. Between the trimmed V and J ends, which lost 4 bases and 2 bases, there was a span of 22 bases. CDR3 residues: CASSPQGPSVPAYEQYF. The CDR3 DNA reads as TGTGCCAGCAGCCCCCAGGGACCGAGCGTCCCCGCCTACGAGCAGTACTTC.

This rearrangement joins TRBV13 to TRBJ2-5; a weak D match, TRBD2 (6 bases). The CDR3 covers 13 residues. CDR1 is PRHDT and CDR2 is FYEKMQ in the germline V gene (reference sequence). V lost 5 bases and J lost 2, with 9 bases in between. This CDR3 is CASSAGGQETQYF. The CDR3 coding sequence is TGTGCCAGCAGCGCCGGGGGTCAAGAGACCCAGTACTTC.

This chain uses TRBV29-1 with TRBJ1-3; 11 bases agree with TRBD1. The CDR3 runs 14 residues. The trim removed 6 bases at V and 2 bases at J, leaving 3 bases unmatched. The germline V gene encodes CDR1 SQVTM and CDR2 ANQGSEA. The CDR3 nucleotides read TGCAGCGTGGGACAGGGGGGGACTGGAAACACCATATATTTT. It specifies CSVGQGGTGNTIYF. The full variable domain, with the rest looked up from reference TRBV29-1 and TRBJ1-3, is SAVISQKPSRDICQRGTSLTIQCQVDSQVTMMFWYRQQPGQSLTLIATANQGSEATYESGFVIDKFPISRPNLTFSTLTVSNMSPEDSSIYLCSVGQGGTGNTIYFGEGSWLTVV.

V usage is TRBV27 and J usage is TRBJ2-7; 8 bases agree with TRBD1. Trimming took 0 bases from V and 3 from J; bases not matched to a gene: 10. Germline V lookup: CDR1 MNHEY, CDR2 SMNVEV (reference sequence). The CDR3 contains 17 residues. The DNA of the CDR3 is TGTGCCAGCAGTTTATCCGGCAGGGGGCGTCTATTCTACGAGCAGTACTTC. Translated: CASSLSGRGRLFYEQYF.

V is TRBV29-1 and J is TRBJ1-1, with D tentatively TRBD1 (6 bases). The length of the CDR3 is 15 residues. Germline CDR1 and CDR2: SQVTM and ANQGSEA. V gave up 6 bases and J gave up 4 bases, with 21 bases separating them. The CDR3 sequence: CSVPKGGEEGTEAFF. As DNA, the CDR3 is TGCAGCGTACCCAAAGGGGGGGAGGAAGGCACTGAAGCTTTCTTT. Full variable domain (outside the CDR3, taken from reference TRBV29-1 and TRBJ1-1): SAVISQKPSRDICQRGTSLTIQCQVDSQVTMMFWYRQQPGQSLTLIATANQGSEATYESGFVIDKFPISRPNLTFSTLTVSNMSPEDSSIYLCSVPKGGEEGTEAFFGQGTRLTVV.